Shown below are 31 T cell receptor beta chains from a single sample sequenced in a study of tumor and adjacent non-tumor tissue in lung cancer. Three rounds of nested PCR, following a modified ARM-PCR protocol, produced the TCRbeta library. TCRdb reprocessed the multiplex PCR reads via MiXCR and lists one record per CDR3 protein. The repertoire has around 200,000 distinct CDR3 sequences, about 76% of them found once; the top ten carry less than 25%. The template was RNA from unsorted bulk tissue. Sequencing input: lung tumor tissue. The receptor source for this set is a man between 60 and 75 years old with non-small cell lung cancer.

This clonotype has ten or more counts. V and J are TRBV12-3 or TRBV12-4 and TRBJ1-5, with TRBD1 matching 9 bases. The V gene end was trimmed by 4 bases and the J gene end by 4 bases; junction bases not matched to a gene: 5. This CDR3 comprises 15 residues. CDR3 protein: CASSSRTGVNQPQHF. CDR3 nucleotides: TGTGCCAGCAGTTCTAGGACAGGGGTAAATCAGCCCCAGCATTTT.

A word on this clonotype: This may be a read error, as it is one base from a much larger clone. The rearrangement joins TRBV28 to TRBJ2-7; 10 nucleotides line up with TRBD2. Per the germline V gene, CDR1 is MDHEN and CDR2 is SYDVKM. CDR3 size: 15 residues. The CDR3 nucleotides read TGTGCCAGCAGTTTGCCAACTAGCGGGGACGGCGAGCAGAACTTC. Residues: CASSLPTSGDGEQNF.

This clonotype showed up many times. This chain uses TRBV6-1 with TRBJ2-7, with 10 bases lining up with TRBD1. The trim removed 8 bases at V and 7 bases at J, leaving 5 bases unmatched. The CDR3 is 12 residues long. The germline CDR1 and CDR2 sequences are MNHNS and SASEGT. CDR3 sequence reads: CASGDRGREQYF. As DNA, the CDR3 is TGTGCCAGCGGGGACAGGGGTAGAGAGCAGTACTTC.

This chain uses TRBV19 with TRBJ1-5, with 10 positions matching TRBD1. V lost 10 bases to trimming and J lost 3 bases; unmatched junction nucleotides: 9. The CDR3 is 15 residues long. Per the germline V gene, CDR1 is LNHDA and CDR2 is SQIVND (reference sequence). The CDR3 spells CATRPGTGVNQPQHF. The CDR3 DNA reads as TGTGCCACCCGCCCCGGGACAGGGGTCAATCAGCCCCAGCATTTT.

The J gene is TRBJ2-7, the V gene TRBV28; tentatively, D is TRBD2 (6 bases). V was trimmed by 2 bases and J by 2 bases, leaving 7 bases between them. This CDR3 is 13 amino acids long. Germline CDR1 MDHEN, CDR2 SYDVKM. The CDR3 nucleotides read TGTGCCAGCAGTTTAACTAGCCCCTACGAGCAGTACTTC. Translated, it gives CASSLTSPYEQYF.

A remark on this clonotype: This clone may be a read error of a much larger clone one base away. V is TRBV12-3 or TRBV12-4 and J is TRBJ1-5, with D perhaps TRBD1 (5 bases). CDR3 length: 14 residues. The CDR3 reads CACSRTSERQPQHF. Written as DNA, the CDR3 is TGTGCCTGCAGTAGGACAAGCGAAAGGCAGCCCCAGCATTTT.

The genes are TRBV11-2 and TRBJ1-3, with D uncertain. Germline V gene data show CDR1 as SGHAT and CDR2 as FQNNGV. Trimming removed 2 bases from V and 2 bases from J, with 10 bases in between. The CDR3 has 15 amino acids. CDR3 amino acids: CASSLRCGPGNTIYF. CDR3 DNA: TGTGCCAGCAGCTTACGGTGTGGCCCTGGAAACACCATATATTTT.

This chain uses TRBV14 with TRBJ1-6; TRBD1 matches 7 bases. Germline V CDR1 and CDR2: SGHDN, FVKESK. V was pared by 5 bases and J by 12 bases, with 7 bases of the junction left unmatched. The CDR3 spans 13 residues. The CDR3 DNA sequence: TGTGCCAGCAGCAGGACAGGAACGGAACCCCTCCACTTT. It specifies CASSRTGTEPLHF.

A remark on this clonotype: This may be a read error, as it is one base from a much larger clone. CDR3 nucleotide sequence: TGTGCCAGCAGTATTACAGGGGGTTGGTTTGGCTTCACCTTC. The encoded protein is CASSITGGWFGFTF. The V gene is TRBV12-3 or TRBV12-4, the J gene TRBJ1-2, with TRBD1 matching 8 bases. CDR3 size: 14 residues.

A word on this clonotype: Given a much more abundant clone one base away, this may be a read error. The chain carries TRBV20-1 and TRBJ1-4; D is ambiguous. The CDR3 totals 13 residues. The germline V gene has CDR1 DFQATT and CDR2 SNEGSKA (reference sequence). Deletions cut 2 bases from V and 6 bases from J, with 10 bases between. CDR3 bases: TGCAGTGCTAGAAAGGTTGGGGATGAAAAACTGTTTTTT. It translates to CSARKVGDEKLFF.

The chain employs TRBV20-1 and TRBJ2-1; 7 bases fit TRBD2. CDR3 length: 18 amino acids. The J segment lost 2 bases and the V segment lost 0 bases, leaving 13 bases of the junction unmatched. The V gene's germline CDR1 is DFQATT and CDR2 SNEGSKA (reference sequence). The CDR3 DNA is TGCAGTGCTAGAGATCATGCACGCACTAGCGACACCTACAATGAGCAGTTCTTC. Translating it yields CSARDHARTSDTYNEQFF.

As for this clonotype: A junction boundary mismatches the germline segment, possibly from a read error. The chain couples TRBV11-2 to TRBJ2-7; D not certain. Germline CDR1 SGHAT, CDR2 FQNNGV. This CDR3 is built from 14 residues. This chain's CDR3 is CASSLGISSYEQYF. The CDR3 nucleotides read TGTGCAAGCAGCTTAGGTATTAGCTCCTACGAGCAGTACTTC.

This clonotype was counted a few times. This chain links TRBV7-9 with TRBJ1-5; 7 nucleotides match TRBD1. Germline V gene sequence: CDR1 SEHNR, CDR2 FQNEAQ (reference sequence). The CDR3 runs to 13 residues. V lost 5 bases, J lost 5 bases, and 3 bases stayed unmatched. CDR3 loop: CASSPQGDQPQHF. CDR3 nucleotide sequence: TGTGCCAGCAGCCCCCAGGGGGATCAGCCCCAGCATTTT.

In the case of this clonotype: At one end the junction does not follow the germline gene, possibly because of a read error. CDR3 residues: CVSSQDPSSSYEQYF. In DNA, the CDR3 is TGTGTCAGCAGCCAAGACCCTTCGAGCTCCTACGAGCAGTACTTC. The chain employs TRBV4-2 and TRBJ2-7; D is undetermined. CDR1 LGHNA and CDR2 YNFKEQ come from the germline V gene. This CDR3 spans 15 amino acids.

This clonotype was found many times. The rearrangement uses TRBV20-1 and TRBJ2-7; TRBD1 matches 9 bases. The V gene end was trimmed by 1 base and the J gene end by 2 bases; junction bases not matched to a gene: 3. Germline V gene data show CDR1 as DFQATT and CDR2 as SNEGSKA (reference sequence). CDR3 length: 14 residues. CDR3 nucleotide sequence: TGCAGTGCTAGAGCGGGACAGGGAACCTACGAGCAGTACTTC. Amino acid sequence: CSARAGQGTYEQYF.

Only one count was recorded for this clonotype. The V gene is TRBV11-1, the J gene TRBJ2-2; maybe TRBD1 (6 bases). Trimming left V 7 bases short and J 1 base short, with 22 bases between. The CDR3 has 18 residues. CDR1 is SGHAT, CDR2 FQDESV, per germline (reference sequence). The CDR3 reads CASNQYAGQGMNTGELFF. The CDR3 DNA sequence: TGTGCCAGCAACCAATACGCGGGTCAGGGGATGAACACCGGGGAGCTGTTTTTT.

Turning to this clonotype: With a much larger clone just one base away, this may be a read error. This chain joins TRBV4-2 and TRBJ2-7, with D tentatively TRBD1 (5 bases). The V end was cut by 0 bases, the J end by 0 bases, with 12 bases between. The germline V gene has CDR1 LGHNA and CDR2 YNFKEQ. The CDR3 extends over 16 amino acids. CDR3 loop: CASSQDQGINSYEQYF. The CDR3 DNA reads as TGTGCCAGCAGCCAAGATCAGGGCATCAACTCCTACGAGCAGTACTTC.

The V call is TRBV6-2 or TRBV6-3, the J call TRBJ2-1; D ambiguous. Trimming pared 6 bases from V and 1 base from J, leaving 7 bases between. Germline V lookup: CDR1 MNHEY, CDR2 SVGEGT. This CDR3 has 13 residues. DNA of the CDR3: TGTGCCAGCAGGGACCAATCCTACAATGAGCAGTTCTTC. This translates into CASRDQSYNEQFF.

The table lists this clonotype with a few counts. A single base separates this from a much larger clone, so it may be a read error. The genes are TRBV20-1 and TRBJ1-1, with D possibly matching TRBD1 (6 bases). Germline V gene lookup returns CDR1 DFQATT and CDR2 SNEGSKA (reference sequence). The CDR3 is 12 residues long. CDR3 sequence reads: CSAVLRGNETFF. In DNA form, the CDR3 reads TGCAGTGCTGTTCTCAGGGGAAATGAAACTTTCTTT.

The chain employs TRBV29-1 and TRBJ2-3; D not certain. Germline V gene lookup returns CDR1 SQVTM and CDR2 ANQGSEA. The CDR3 length is 12 residues. V lost 8 bases and J lost 6, with 15 bases in between. CDR3 DNA sequence: TGCAGCCTCCACTTGATCACGGATACGCAGTATTTT. It yields the protein CSLHLITDTQYF.

About this clonotype itself: At one boundary the junction diverges from the germline segment, which might be a read error. The chain uses TRBV11-1 and TRBJ2-5; perhaps D is TRBD1 or TRBD2 (5 bases each). The CDR3 spans 15 residues. In germline, CDR1 is SGHAT, CDR2 FQDESV (reference sequence). CDR3 region: CASSLGSGHGENQYF. Here the CDR3 DNA reads TGTGCCAGCAGCTTAGGATCGGGGCACGGGGAGAACCAGTACTTC.

The genes are TRBV7-8 and TRBJ1-2, with D possibly TRBD1 on 5 matching bases. The germline CDR1 and CDR2 sequences are SGHVS and FQNEAQ. This CDR3 contains 16 residues. V was trimmed by 1 base and J by 8 bases, leaving 20 bases between them. As DNA, the CDR3 is TGTGCCAGCAGCTTAGGAGGGGCGGTATTACGGAACGGCTACACCTTC. This sequence encodes CASSLGGAVLRNGYTF.

This clonotype was seen more than once but under ten times. A much larger clone sits a single nucleotide away, making a read error possible. The rearrangement joins TRBV12-3 or TRBV12-4 to TRBJ2-3; TRBD1 aligns across 11 bases. There are 14 residues in the CDR3. CDR3 coding DNA: TGTGTCAGCAGCGGGACAGGGGGTCTAGATACGCAGTATTTT. Its protein product is CVSSGTGGLDTQYF.

In regard to this clonotype: A much more abundant neighbour one base away suggests this may be a read error. This chain connects TRBV6-2 or TRBV6-3 to TRBJ2-1; D is perhaps TRBD2 (5 bases). With 9 bases removed from V and 4 bases from J, the gap between germline ends came to 13 bases. Germline V gene lookup returns CDR1 MNHEY and CDR2 SVGEGT. The CDR3 loop spans 13 amino acids. CDR3 amino acids: CASETILYNEQFF. DNA for the CDR3: TGTGCCAGTGAGACTATACTTTACAATGAGCAGTTCTTC.

A note on this clonotype: Since the CDR3 does not end with the conserved phenylalanine or tryptophan, this likely comes from a read error. This rearrangement joins TRBV11-2 to TRBJ2-7, with D possibly being TRBD1 (6 bases). Germline V gene lookup returns CDR1 SGHAT and CDR2 FQNNGV. This CDR3 region has 13 residues. The CDR3 spells CASSFETGYEQYI. The CDR3 nucleotides are TGTGCTAGCAGCTTCGAGACAGGCTACGAGCAGTACATC.

A remark on this clonotype: The junction departs from germline at one end; a sequencing error may be responsible. This sequence joins TRBV7-9 and TRBJ2-7; no clear D. Germline V gene data show CDR1 as SEHNR and CDR2 as FQNEAQ (reference sequence). The CDR3 runs 11 residues. In DNA form, the CDR3 reads TGTACCAGCAGCGAAAACACCGAGCAGCACTTC. Encoded protein: CTSSENTEQHF.

Worth noting for this clonotype: Possible read error: a much larger clone is one base away. This chain joins TRBV19 and TRBJ2-1; no firm D call. The CDR3 is 14 amino acids. Germline CDR1 reads LNHDA; CDR2 reads SQIVND (reference sequence). The CDR3 reads CASADTGYYNELFF. DNA for the CDR3: TGTGCCAGCGCCGACACCGGTTATTACAATGAGCTGTTCTTC.

Of note for this clonotype: A junction end diverges from the germline sequence, so it may reflect a read error. This chain joins TRBV11-3 and TRBJ2-1; D is uncertain. The germline CDR1 and CDR2 sequences are SGHNT and YENEEA. CDR3 length equals 15 residues. DNA of the CDR3: TGTGCCAGCAACTTAGTAGCAGGAGTCTCCAATGAGCAGTCCTTC. Amino acid sequence: CASNLVAGVSNEQSF.

As concerns this clonotype: A read error may account for a junction end that differs from germline. The chain is built from TRBV6-5 and TRBJ1-1; D uncertain. CDR1 and CDR2 (germline): MNHEY, SVGAGI. The CDR3 runs to 14 residues. The CDR3 nucleotides read TGTGCTAGCAGTTACTCGTTCGCGAACACTGAAGCTTTCTTT. Encoded protein: CASSYSFANTEAFF.

A single count supports this clonotype. One junction end disagrees with the germline gene, perhaps due to a read error. The chain has TRBV11-3 and TRBJ2-2; no firm D call. The CDR3 sequence is 18 residues long. Germline V gives CDR1 SGHNT, CDR2 YENEEA. The CDR3 spells CARSPPFAVRPNTGELFF. CDR3 in DNA: TGTGCCCGCAGCCCCCCATTCGCAGTAAGACCGAACACCGGGGAGCTGTTTTTT.

The chain has TRBV29-1 and TRBJ2-7; D might be TRBD1 (6 bases). The CDR3 contains 14 residues. The V end lost 6 bases, the J end lost 2 bases, and 17 bases lay between the germline ends. CDR1 SQVTM and CDR2 ANQGSEA come from the germline V gene. In nucleotides, the CDR3 is TGCAGCGTGATCTGTGTAGGGGGTGCCTACGAGCAGTACTTC. Residues: CSVICVGGAYEQYF.